This T cell receptor (beta chain) was found in a study of blood T cell repertoires in COVID-19. Study at large: Sites in the United States, Italy and Spain provided acute and convalescent COVID-19 samples.

Methods used by the authors: Estimated nucleated cell counts came from reference gene primer amplification. Assay used: immunoSEQ multiplex PCR; TCRdb lists only in-frame clones, some missing. V and J calls and clone size are copied from that table; D and trimming were computed from the DNA. The sample lists about 120,000 clones, about 88% occurring once. Germline loops: CDR1 LNHDA, CDR2 SQIVND (reference sequence). The CDR3 is 17 amino acids. Losses at the gene ends were 7 bases for V and 1 base for J; bases not matched to a gene: 11. Seattle participants joined during active infection and were tracked over time.

V usage is TRBV19 and J usage is TRBJ1-5, with 9 bases identical to TRBD1. Sequencing was done on a sample of peripheral blood. This TCR was recovered from a man in his 60s with COVID-19, enrolled during active disease. CDR3 protein: CASTTTGGARSNQPQHF. CDR3 in DNA: TGTGCCAGTACCACGACAGGGGGGGCTAGGAGCAATCAGCCCCAGCATTTT.